The 2 T cell receptor beta chains given below trace back to one sample, sequenced in a study of post-analysis software for immune sequencing data. These receptors have no identified antigens. TCR beta cDNA libraries had unique molecular identifiers. One entry per CDR3 protein results from TCRdb running MiXCR on the PCR reads. The repertoire holds 700,000 to 800,000 distinct CDR3 sequences, with just under 30% as singletons. Study findings and constraints: Roughly five TRBV segments were significantly more frequent in patients than in controls. TRBV5-6, TRBV5-1 and TRBV20-1 were among these segments.

Sequencing used blood. The receptor set was obtained from a girl aged 5-17 years with multiple sclerosis.

V and J are TRBV29-1 and TRBJ1-2; D possibly corresponds to TRBD1 (6 bases). This CDR3 comprises 13 residues. Trimming removed 4 bases from V and 12 bases from J, with 21 bases in between. The germline V gene encodes CDR1 SQVTM and CDR2 ANQGSEA. DNA for the CDR3: TGCAGCGTTGTTGCAGGGAACGTTGGGGGCCACACCTTC. Translated: CSVVAGNVGGHTF.

The chain is built from TRBV7-9 and TRBJ2-1; TRBD2 aligns across 9 bases. The CDR3 spans 13 residues. Unmatched junction bases numbered 1, after V lost 8 bases and J lost 2 bases. Germline CDR1 SEHNR, CDR2 FQNEAQ (reference sequence). The CDR3 reads CASLAGAYNEQFF. The CDR3 nucleotides are TGTGCCAGCTTAGCGGGGGCCTACAATGAGCAGTTCTTC.